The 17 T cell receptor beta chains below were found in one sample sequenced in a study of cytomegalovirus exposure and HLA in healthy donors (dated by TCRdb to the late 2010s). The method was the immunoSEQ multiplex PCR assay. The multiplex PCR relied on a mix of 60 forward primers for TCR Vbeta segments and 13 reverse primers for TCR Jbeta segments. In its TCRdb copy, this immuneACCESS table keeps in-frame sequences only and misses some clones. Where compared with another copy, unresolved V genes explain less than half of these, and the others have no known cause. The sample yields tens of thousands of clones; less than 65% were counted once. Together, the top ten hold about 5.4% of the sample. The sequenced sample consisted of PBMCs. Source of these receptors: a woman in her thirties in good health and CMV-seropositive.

This CDR3 reads CASSVGLDWDKNIQYF. DNA of the CDR3: TGTGCCAGCAGCGTAGGACTAGATTGGGACAAAAACATTCAGTACTTC. The V gene is TRBV2, the J gene TRBJ2-4; 7 bases align to TRBD2. The CDR3 runs to 16 residues. The germline V gene has CDR1 SNHLY and CDR2 FYNNEI. V was clipped by 6 bases and J by 3 bases; unmatched bases: 11.

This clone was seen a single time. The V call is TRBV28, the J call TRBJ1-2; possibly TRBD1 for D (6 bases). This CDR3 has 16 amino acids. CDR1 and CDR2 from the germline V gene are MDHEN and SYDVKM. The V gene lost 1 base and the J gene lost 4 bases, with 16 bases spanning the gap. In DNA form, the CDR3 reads TGTGCCAGCAGTTTATCTTTGGCAGGGGATATCTATGGCTACACCTTC. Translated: CASSLSLAGDIYGYTF.

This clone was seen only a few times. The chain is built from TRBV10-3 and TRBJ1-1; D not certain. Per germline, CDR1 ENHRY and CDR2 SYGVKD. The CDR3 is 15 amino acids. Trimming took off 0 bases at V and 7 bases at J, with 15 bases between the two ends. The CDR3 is CAISESTGMGLEAFF. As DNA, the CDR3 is TGTGCCATCAGTGAGTCAACGGGGATGGGTCTTGAAGCTTTCTTT.

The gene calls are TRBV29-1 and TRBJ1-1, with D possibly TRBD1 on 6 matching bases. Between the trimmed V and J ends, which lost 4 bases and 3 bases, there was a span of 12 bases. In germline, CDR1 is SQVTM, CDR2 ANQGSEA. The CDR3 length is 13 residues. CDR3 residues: CSVGEDSYTEAFF. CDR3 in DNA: TGCAGCGTTGGAGAGGACAGCTACACTGAAGCTTTCTTT.

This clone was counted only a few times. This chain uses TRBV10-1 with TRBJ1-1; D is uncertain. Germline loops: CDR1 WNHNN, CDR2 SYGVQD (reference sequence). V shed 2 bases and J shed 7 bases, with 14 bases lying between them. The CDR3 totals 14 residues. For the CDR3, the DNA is TGCGCCAGCAGTGAGCCCGCTCGCAGCGATGAAGCTTTCTTT. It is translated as CASSEPARSDEAFF.

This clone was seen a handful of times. The CDR3 is CASSPGGQGGMGIQYF. The CDR3 nucleotides are TGCGCCAGCAGCCCCGGAGGTCAAGGAGGGATGGGCATTCAGTACTTC. V gene TRBV5-1 combines with J gene TRBJ2-4; D may be TRBD2 (6 bases). This CDR3 is 16 amino acids long. V shed 4 bases and J shed 9 bases, with 23 bases lying between them. In germline, CDR1 is SGHRS, CDR2 YFSETQ.

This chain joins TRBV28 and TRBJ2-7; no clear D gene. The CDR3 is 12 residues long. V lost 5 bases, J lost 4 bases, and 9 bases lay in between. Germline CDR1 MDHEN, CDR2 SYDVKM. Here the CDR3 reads CASSQTTYEQYF. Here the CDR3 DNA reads TGTGCCAGCAGTCAAACTACTTACGAGCAGTACTTC.

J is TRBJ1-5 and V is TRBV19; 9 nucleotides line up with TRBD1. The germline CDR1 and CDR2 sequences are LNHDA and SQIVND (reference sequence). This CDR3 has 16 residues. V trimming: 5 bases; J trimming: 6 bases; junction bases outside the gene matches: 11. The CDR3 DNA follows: TGTGCCAGTAGTGAACAGGGGGCAAGCCGGGGTCAGCCCCAGCATTTT. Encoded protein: CASSEQGASRGQPQHF.

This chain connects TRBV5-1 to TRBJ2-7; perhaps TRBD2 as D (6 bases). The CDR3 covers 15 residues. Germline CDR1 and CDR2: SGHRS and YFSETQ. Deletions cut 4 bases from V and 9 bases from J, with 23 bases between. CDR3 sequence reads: CASSDPSENLNWQYF. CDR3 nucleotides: TGCGCCAGCAGCGATCCTAGCGAAAACTTAAATTGGCAGTACTTC.

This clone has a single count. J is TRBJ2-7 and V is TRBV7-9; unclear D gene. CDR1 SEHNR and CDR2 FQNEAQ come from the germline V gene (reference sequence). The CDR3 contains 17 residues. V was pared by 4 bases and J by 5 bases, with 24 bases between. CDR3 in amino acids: CASSSTSGAKMGNEQYF. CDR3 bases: TGTGCCAGCAGCTCGACGTCTGGTGCGAAAATGGGCAACGAGCAGTACTTC. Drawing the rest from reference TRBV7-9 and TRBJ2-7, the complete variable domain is DTGVSQNPRHKITKRGQNVTFRCDPISEHNRLYWYRQTLGQGPEFLTYFQNEAQLEKSRLLSDRFSAERPKGSFSTLEIQRTEQGDSAMYLCASSSTSGAKMGNEQYFGPGTRLTVT.

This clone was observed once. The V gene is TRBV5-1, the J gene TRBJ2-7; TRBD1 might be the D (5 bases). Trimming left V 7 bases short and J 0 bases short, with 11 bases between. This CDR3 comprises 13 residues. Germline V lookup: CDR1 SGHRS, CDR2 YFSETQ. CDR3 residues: CASADRSSYEQYF. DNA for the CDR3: TGCGCCAGCGCCGACAGATCCTCCTACGAGCAGTACTTC. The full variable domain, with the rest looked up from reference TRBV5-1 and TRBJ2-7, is KAGVTQTPRYLIKTRGQQVTLSCSPISGHRSVSWYQQTPGQGLQFLFEYFSETQRNKGNFPGRFSGRQFSNSRSEMNVSTLELGDSALYLCASADRSSYEQYFGPGTRLTVT.

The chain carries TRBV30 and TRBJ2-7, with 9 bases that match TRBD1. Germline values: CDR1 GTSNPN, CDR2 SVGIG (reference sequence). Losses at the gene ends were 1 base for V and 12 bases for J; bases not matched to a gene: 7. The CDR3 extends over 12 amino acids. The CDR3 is CAWSATGGVVYF. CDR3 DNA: TGTGCCTGGAGTGCCACAGGGGGCGTTGTGTACTTC.

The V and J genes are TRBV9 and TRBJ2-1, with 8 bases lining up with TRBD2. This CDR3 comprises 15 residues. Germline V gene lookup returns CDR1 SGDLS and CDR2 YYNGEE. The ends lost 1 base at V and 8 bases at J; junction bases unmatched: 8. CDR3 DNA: TGTGCCAGCAGCGTAACGAGTAGCGGGGTCCATGAGCAGTTCTTC. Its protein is CASSVTSSGVHEQFF.

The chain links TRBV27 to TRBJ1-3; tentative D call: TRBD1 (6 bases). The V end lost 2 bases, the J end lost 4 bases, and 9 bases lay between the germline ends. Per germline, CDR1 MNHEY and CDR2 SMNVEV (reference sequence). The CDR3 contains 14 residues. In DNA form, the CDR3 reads TGTGCCAGCAGTTTAAGAGGGGGAGGAAACACCATATATTTT. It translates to CASSLRGGGNTIYF.

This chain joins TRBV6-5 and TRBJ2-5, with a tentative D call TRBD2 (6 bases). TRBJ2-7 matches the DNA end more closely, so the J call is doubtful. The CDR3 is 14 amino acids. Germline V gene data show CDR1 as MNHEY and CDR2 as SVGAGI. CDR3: CASSYLEGSYEQYF. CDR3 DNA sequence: TGTGCCAGCAGTTACTTGGAGGGATCCTACGAGCAGTACTTC.

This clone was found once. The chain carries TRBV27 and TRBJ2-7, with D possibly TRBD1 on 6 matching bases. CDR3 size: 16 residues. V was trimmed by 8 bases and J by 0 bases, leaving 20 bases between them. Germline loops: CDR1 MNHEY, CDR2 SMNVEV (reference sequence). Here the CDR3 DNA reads TGTGCCAGCGCTCTAACACAGGGATTGAGCTCCTACGAGCAGTACTTC. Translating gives CASALTQGLSSYEQYF.

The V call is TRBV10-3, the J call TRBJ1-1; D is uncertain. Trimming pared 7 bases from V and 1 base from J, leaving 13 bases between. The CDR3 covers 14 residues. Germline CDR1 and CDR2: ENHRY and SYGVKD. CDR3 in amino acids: CAIKEQSSNTEAFF. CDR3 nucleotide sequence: TGTGCCATCAAAGAACAGTCATCGAACACTGAAGCTTTCTTT.